This T cell receptor beta chain was captured in a study of control samples from healthy donors and cancer patients. V shed 2 bases and J shed 7 bases, with 8 bases lying between them. CDR3 length: 12 amino acids. The germline CDR1 and CDR2 sequences are SGHDN and FVKESK. TCRdb's copy holds only in-frame clones and misses some; the assay was immunoSEQ multiplex PCR. Of about 86,000 clones in the sample, 85% to 90% were seen once. The chain links TRBV14 to TRBJ2-5; D gene ambiguous. The TCR originated in a woman in her forties or fifties with colorectal cancer. Source material: PBMCs. The DNA of the CDR3 is TGTGCCAGCAGCCAAACGGGCCCGACCCAGTACTTC. Its protein is CASSQTGPTQYF.